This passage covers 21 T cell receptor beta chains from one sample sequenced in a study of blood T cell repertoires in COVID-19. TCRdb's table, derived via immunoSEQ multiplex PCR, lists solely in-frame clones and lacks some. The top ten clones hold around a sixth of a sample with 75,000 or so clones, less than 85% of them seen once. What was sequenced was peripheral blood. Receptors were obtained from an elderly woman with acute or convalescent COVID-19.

CDR3 DNA: TGTGCCAGCAGCTTGGTTACGGGGGACTATGGCTACACCTTC. Protein sequence: CASSLVTGDYGYTF. The gene calls are TRBV5-5 and TRBJ1-2; tentatively, D is TRBD1 (5 bases). The CDR3 is made up of 14 amino acids. The germline V gene encodes CDR1 SGHKS and CDR2 YYEKEE (reference sequence). The germline V and J ends were trimmed by 0 bases and 3 bases, with 9 bases remaining between them.

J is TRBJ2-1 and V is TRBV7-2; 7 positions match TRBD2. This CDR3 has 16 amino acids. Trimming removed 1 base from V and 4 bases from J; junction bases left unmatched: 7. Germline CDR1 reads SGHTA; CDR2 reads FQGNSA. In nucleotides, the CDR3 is TGTGCCAGCAGCTTAGTCCCCCTAGCGGTATACAATGAGCAGTTCTTC. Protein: CASSLVPLAVYNEQFF.

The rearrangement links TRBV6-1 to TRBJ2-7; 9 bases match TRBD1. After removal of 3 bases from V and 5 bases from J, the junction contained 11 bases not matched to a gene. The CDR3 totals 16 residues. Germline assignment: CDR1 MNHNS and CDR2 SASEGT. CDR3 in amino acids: CASSDPQQGAGDEQYF. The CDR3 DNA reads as TGTGCCAGCAGTGACCCCCAACAGGGGGCTGGCGACGAGCAGTACTTC.

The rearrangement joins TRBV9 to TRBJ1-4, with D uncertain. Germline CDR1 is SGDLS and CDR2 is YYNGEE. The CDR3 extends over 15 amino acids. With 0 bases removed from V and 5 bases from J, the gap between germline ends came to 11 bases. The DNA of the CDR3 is TGTGCCAGCAGCGTAGAGGGAGGATTAAATGAAAAACTGTTTTTT. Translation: CASSVEGGLNEKLFF.

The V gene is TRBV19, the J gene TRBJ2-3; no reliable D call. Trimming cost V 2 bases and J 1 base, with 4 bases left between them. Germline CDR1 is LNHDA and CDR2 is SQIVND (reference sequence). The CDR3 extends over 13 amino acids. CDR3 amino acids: CASSIQGTDTQYF. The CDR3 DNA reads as TGTGCCAGTAGTATACAGGGCACAGATACGCAGTATTTT.

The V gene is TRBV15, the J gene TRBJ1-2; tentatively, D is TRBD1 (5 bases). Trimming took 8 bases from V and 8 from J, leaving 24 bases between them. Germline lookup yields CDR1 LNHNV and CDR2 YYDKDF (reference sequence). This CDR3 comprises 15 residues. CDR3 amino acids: CATEPSRGGTQGYTF. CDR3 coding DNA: TGTGCCACCGAGCCCTCTCGGGGGGGAACCCAAGGCTACACCTTC.

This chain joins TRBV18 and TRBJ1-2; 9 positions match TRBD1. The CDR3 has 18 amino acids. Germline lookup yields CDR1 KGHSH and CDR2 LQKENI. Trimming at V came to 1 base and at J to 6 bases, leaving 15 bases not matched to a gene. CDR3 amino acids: CASSPQSDVGTGRNGYTF. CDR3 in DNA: TGTGCCAGCTCACCACAAAGTGACGTCGGGACAGGGAGGAATGGCTACACCTTC.

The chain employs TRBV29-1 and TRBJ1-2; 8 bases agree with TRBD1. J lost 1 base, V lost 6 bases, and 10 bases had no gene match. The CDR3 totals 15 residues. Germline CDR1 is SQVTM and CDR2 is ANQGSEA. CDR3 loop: CSVPTGVRSNYGYTF. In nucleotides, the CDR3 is TGCAGCGTCCCGACAGGGGTGAGGAGTAACTATGGCTACACCTTC.

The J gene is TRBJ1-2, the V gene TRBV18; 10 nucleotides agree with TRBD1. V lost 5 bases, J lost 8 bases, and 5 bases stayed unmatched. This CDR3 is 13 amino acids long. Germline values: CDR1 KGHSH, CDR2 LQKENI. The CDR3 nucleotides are TGTGCCAGCTCAGGGACAGGGGATCGCGGCTACACCTTC. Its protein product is CASSGTGDRGYTF.

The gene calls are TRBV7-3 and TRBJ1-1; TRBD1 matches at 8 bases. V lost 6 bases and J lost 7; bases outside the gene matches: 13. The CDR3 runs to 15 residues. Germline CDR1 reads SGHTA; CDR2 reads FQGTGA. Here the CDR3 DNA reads TGTGCCAGCAGTACAGGGGGAAGTCTAACTATTGAAGCTTTCTTT. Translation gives CASSTGGSLTIEAFF.

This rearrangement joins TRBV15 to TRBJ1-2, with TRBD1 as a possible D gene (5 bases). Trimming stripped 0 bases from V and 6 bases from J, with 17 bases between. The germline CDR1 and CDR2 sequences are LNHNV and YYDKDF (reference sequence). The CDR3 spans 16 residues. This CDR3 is CATSRDKGMQTDGYTF. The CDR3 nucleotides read TGTGCCACCAGCAGAGATAAGGGTATGCAGACAGATGGCTACACCTTC.

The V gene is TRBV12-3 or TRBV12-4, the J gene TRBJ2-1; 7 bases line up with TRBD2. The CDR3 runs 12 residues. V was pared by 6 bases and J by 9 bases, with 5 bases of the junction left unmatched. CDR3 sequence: CASSRTRGEQFF. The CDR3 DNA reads TGTGCCAGCAGCCGGACTAGAGGTGAGCAGTTCTTC.

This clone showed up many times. CDR3 DNA: TGTGCCAGCAGTGAGCGGACAGGGGCCAACTATGGCTACACCTTC. Its protein is CASSERTGANYGYTF. The V and J genes are TRBV2 and TRBJ1-2; TRBD1 matches at 9 bases. Germline V gene sequence: CDR1 SNHLY, CDR2 FYNNEI. With V trimmed by 3 bases and J by 2 bases, 4 bases remained unmatched. The CDR3 has 15 residues.

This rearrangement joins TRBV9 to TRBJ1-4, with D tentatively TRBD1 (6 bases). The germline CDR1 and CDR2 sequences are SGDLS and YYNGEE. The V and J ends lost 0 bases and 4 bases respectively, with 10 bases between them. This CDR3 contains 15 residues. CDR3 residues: CASSVGTGINEKLFF. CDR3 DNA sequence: TGTGCCAGCAGCGTAGGAACAGGGATTAATGAAAAACTGTTTTTT.

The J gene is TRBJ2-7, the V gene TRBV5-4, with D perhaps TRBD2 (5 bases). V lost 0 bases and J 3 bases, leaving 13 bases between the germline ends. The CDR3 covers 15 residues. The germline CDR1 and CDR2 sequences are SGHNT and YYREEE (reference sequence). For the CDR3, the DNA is TGTGCCAGCAGCTTGGGTGGGAGTAGTCGCTACGAGCAGTACTTC. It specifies CASSLGGSSRYEQYF.

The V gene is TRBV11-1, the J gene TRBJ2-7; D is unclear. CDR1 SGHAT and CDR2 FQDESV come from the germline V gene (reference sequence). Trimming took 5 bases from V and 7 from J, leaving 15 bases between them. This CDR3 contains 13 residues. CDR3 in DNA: TGTGCCAGCAGCGTAACGGATTCGCGGGAGCAGTACTTC. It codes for CASSVTDSREQYF. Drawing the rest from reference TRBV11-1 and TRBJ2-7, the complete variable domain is EAEVAQSPRYKITEKSQAVAFWCDPISGHATLYWYRQILGQGPELLVQFQDESVVDDSQLPKDRFSAERLKGVDSTLKIQPAELGDSAMYLCASSVTDSREQYFGPGTRLTVT.

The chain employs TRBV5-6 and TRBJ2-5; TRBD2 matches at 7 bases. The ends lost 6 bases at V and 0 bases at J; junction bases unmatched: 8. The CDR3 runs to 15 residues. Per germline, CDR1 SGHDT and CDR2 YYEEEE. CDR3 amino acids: CASNSHGGYQETQYF. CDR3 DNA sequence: TGTGCCAGCAACTCCCACGGGGGGTACCAAGAGACCCAGTACTTC.

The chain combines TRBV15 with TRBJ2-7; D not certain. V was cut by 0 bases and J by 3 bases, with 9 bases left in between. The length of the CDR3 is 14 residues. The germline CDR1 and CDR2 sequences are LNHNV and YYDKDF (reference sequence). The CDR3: CATSREAVVYEQYF. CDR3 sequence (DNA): TGTGCCACCAGCAGAGAGGCGGTTGTCTACGAGCAGTACTTC. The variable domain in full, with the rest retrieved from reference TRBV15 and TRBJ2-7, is DAMVIQNPRYQVTQFGKPVTLSCSQTLNHNVMYWYQQKSSQAPKLLFHYYDKDFNNEADTPDNFQSRRPNTSFCFLDIRSPGLGDTAMYLCATSREAVVYEQYFGPGTRLTVT.

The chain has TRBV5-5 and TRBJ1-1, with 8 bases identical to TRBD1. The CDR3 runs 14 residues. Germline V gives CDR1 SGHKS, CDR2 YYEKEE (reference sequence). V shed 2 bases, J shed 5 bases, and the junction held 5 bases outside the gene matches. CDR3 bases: TGTGCCAGCAGCTTCGGACAGGGAGGAACTGAAGCTTTCTTT. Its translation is CASSFGQGGTEAFF.

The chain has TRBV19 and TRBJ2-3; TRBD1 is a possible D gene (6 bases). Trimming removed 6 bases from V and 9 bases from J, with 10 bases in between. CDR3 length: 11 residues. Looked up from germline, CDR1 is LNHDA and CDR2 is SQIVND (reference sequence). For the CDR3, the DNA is TGTGCCAGTAGGAGGGGGTGGACGCAGTATTTT. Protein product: CASRRGWTQYF.

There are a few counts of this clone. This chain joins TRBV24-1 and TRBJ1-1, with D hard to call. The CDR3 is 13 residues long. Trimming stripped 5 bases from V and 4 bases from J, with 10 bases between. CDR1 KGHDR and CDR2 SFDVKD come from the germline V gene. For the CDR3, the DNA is TGTGCCACCAGTGTAGAGGGAGGCACTGAAGCTTTCTTT. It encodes CATSVEGGTEAFF.